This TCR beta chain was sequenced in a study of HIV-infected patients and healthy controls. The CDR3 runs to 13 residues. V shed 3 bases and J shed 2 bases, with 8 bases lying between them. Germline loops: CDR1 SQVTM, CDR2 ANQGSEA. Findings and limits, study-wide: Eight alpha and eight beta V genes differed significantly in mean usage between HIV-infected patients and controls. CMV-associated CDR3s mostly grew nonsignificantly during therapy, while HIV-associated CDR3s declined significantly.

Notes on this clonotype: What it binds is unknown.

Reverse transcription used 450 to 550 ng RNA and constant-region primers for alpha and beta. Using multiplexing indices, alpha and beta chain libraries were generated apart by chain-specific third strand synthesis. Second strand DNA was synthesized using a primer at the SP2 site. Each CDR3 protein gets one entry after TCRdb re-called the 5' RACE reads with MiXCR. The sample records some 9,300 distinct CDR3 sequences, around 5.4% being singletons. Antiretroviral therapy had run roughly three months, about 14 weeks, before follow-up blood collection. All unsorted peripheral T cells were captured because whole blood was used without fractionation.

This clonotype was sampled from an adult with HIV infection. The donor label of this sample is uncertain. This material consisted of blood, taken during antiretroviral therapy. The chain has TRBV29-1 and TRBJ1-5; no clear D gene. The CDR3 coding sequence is TGCAGCGTTGAGGAGAACGGCAATCAGCCCCAGCATTTT. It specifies CSVEENGNQPQHF. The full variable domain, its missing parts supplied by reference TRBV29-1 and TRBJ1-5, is SAVISQKPSRDICQRGTSLTIQCQVDSQVTMMFWYRQQPGQSLTLIATANQGSEATYESGFVIDKFPISRPNLTFSTLTVSNMSPEDSSIYLCSVEENGNQPQHFGDGTRLSIL.